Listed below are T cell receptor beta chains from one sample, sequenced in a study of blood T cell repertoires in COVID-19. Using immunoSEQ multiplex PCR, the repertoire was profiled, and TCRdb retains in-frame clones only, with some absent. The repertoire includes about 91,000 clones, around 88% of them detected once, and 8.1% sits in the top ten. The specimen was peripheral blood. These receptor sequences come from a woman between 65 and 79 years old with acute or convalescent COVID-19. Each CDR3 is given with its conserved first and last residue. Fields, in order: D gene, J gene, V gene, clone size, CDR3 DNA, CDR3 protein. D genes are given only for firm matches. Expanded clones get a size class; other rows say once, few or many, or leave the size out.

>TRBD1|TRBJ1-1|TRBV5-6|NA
TGTGCCAGCAACCCTCGGGTGGGACAGTCTACCGTTAACACTGAAGCTTTCTTT
CASNPRVGQSTVNTEAFF
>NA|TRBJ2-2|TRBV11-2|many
TGTGCCAGCAGCCGTAGGGGGAACACCGGGGAGCTGTTTTTT
CASSRRGNTGELFF
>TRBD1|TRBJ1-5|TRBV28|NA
TGTGCCAGCAAACCTATTGGCAGGGGGTATCAGCCCCAGCATTTT
CASKPIGRGYQPQHF
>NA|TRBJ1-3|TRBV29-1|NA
TGCAGCGTTGAAGATCATAGAAGTAGCTCTGGAAACACCATATATTTT
CSVEDHRSSSGNTIYF
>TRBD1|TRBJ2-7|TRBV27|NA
TGTGCCAGCAGTTTATACCCGGACAGGAGCTACGAGCAGTACTTC
CASSLYPDRSYEQYF
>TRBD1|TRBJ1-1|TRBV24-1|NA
TGTGCCACCAGTGAAACAGGGGATGGGAACACTGAAGCTTTCTTT
CATSETGDGNTEAFF
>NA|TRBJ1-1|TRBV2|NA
TGTGCCAGCAGTCACGGATTCAGGGGGAACACTGAAGCTTTCTTT
CASSHGFRGNTEAFF
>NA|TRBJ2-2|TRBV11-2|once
TGTGCCAGCAGCCGCCCTATATGGACCGGGGAGCTGTTTTTT
CASSRPIWTGELFF
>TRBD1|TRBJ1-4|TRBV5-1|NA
TGCGCCAGCAGCTCAAGGGGGCGCGGTGAAAAACTGTTTTTT
CASSSRGRGEKLFF
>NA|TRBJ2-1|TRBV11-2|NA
TGTGCCAGCAGCTTAGGGTTCCTACCCTACAATGAGCAGTTCTTC
CASSLGFLPYNEQFF
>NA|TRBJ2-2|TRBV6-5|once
TGTGCCACCAAAAGAGCAGGACAGACCACCGGGGAGCTGTTTTTT
CATKRAGQTTGELFF
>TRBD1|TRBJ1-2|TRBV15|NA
TGTACCACCAGCAGAGATCTGACAGGGGTACACACCTTC
CTTSRDLTGVHTF
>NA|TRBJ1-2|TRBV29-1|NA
TGCAGCGTTGTGGCAGGGACAAACTATGGCTACACCTTC
CSVVAGTNYGYTF
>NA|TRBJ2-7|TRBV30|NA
TGTGCCTGGGACCAGGGAAGCGCCTACGAGCAGTACTTC
CAWDQGSAYEQYF
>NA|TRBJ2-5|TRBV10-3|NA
TGTGCCATCAGTGAGTTGGGGGGACTCTTCGAGACCCAGTACTTC
CAISELGGLFETQYF
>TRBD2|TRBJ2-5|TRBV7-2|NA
TGTGCCAGCAGCGCCCCTGGACTAGCGGGAGAGACCCAGTACTTC
CASSAPGLAGETQYF
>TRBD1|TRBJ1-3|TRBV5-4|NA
TGTGCCAGCAGCAACAGGGGAGGAGGAGGAAACACCATATATTTT
CASSNRGGGGNTIYF
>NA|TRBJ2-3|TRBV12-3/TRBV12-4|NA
TGTGCCAGCAGTACCTACACAGATACGCAGTATTTT
CASSTYTDTQYF
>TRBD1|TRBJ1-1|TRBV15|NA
TGTGCCACCAAACAGACAGGGGTAATGAACACTGAAGCTTTCTTT
CATKQTGVMNTEAFF
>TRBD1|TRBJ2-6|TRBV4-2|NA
TGTGCCAGCAGCCCCGGGGACAGGGCCTTCTCTGGGGCCAACGTCCTGACTTTC
CASSPGDRAFSGANVLTF
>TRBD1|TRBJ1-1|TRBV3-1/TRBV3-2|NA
TGTGCCAGCAGCCAATGGACAGGGGTGGCTGAAGCTTTCTTT
CASSQWTGVAEAFF
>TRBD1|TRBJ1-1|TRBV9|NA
TGTGCCAGCAGCAGTCAGACAGGGGGCTTCACTGAAGCTTTCTTT
CASSSQTGGFTEAFF
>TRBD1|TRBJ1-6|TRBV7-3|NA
TGTGCCAGCAGTTCAGACAGGGGTAATTCACCCCTCCACTTT
CASSSDRGNSPLHF
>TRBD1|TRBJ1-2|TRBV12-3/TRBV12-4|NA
TGTGCCAGCAGCCAGGGACAGGCCTATGGCTACACCTTC
CASSQGQAYGYTF
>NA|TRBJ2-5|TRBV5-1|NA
TGCGCCAGCAGCTTGGCAGGGTGGGGCCAAGAGACCCAGTACTTC
CASSLAGWGQETQYF
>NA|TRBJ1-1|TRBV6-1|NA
TGTGCCAGCAGTGAAGGGGCGGGGAACACTGAAGCTTTCTTT
CASSEGAGNTEAFF
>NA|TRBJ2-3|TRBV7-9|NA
TGTGCCAGCAGCTTCCTCCTAGCGACTAGCACAGATACGCAGTATTTT
CASSFLLATSTDTQYF
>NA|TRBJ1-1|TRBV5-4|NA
TGTGCCAGCAACTCTTGGGGGGACACTGAAGCTTTCTTT
CASNSWGDTEAFF
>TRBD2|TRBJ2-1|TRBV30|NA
TGTGCCTGGAGTGTACGAAGGACTAGCGGGAGTAATGAGCAGTTCTTC
CAWSVRRTSGSNEQFF
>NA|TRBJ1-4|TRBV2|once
TGTGCCAGCAGGCAGGTGATCACCGAAAAACTGTTTTTT
CASRQVITEKLFF
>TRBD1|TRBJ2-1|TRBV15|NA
TGTGCCACCAGCAGCAGGGGGTTGGGGGCTTATGAGCAGTTCTTC
CATSSRGLGAYEQFF
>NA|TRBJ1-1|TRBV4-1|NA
TGCGCCAGCAGCATCGCCCCGCGGGGAGGAACTGAAGCTTTCTTT
CASSIAPRGGTEAFF
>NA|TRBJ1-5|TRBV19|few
TGTGCCAGTAGTATACGCAGGGGAGAGGGCAATCAGCCCCAGCATTTT
CASSIRRGEGNQPQHF
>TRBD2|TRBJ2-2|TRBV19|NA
TGTGCCAGTTCCAGCGGGGACTACACCGGGGAGCTGTTTTTT
CASSSGDYTGELFF
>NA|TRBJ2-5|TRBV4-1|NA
TGCGCCAGCAGCCAAGAAGCAGGGCCCCAGTACTTC
CASSQEAGPQYF
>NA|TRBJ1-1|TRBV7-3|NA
TGTGCCAGCAGCTTAACGGGAGGGAACACTGAAGCTTTCTTT
CASSLTGGNTEAFF
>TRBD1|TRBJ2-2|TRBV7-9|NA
TGTGCCAGCAACCCTCAGGGGGCTATCGGGGAGCTGTTTTTT
CASNPQGAIGELFF
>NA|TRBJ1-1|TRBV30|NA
TGTGCCTGGGGTTTTGTAGAAGCTTTCTTT
CAWGFVEAFF
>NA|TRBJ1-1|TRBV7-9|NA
TGTGCCAGCAGCTCCCCCCGGGACTGGGCTGAAGCTTTCTTT
CASSSPRDWAEAFF
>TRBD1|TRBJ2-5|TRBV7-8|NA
TGTGCCAGCAGCTTAGAGACAGGGATGCAAGAGACCCAGTACTTC
CASSLETGMQETQYF
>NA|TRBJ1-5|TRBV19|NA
TGTGCCAGTAGCCAGGGGCTGATTCAGCCCCAGCATTTT
CASSQGLIQPQHF
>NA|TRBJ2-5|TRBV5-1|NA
TGCGCCAGCAGCTTGGGCAATTACAGGGATGGGGAGACCCAGTACTTC
CASSLGNYRDGETQYF
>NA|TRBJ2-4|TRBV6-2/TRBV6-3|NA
TGTGCCAGCAGTTACTGGGGGGAGAGTATTACAAACATTCAGTACTTC
CASSYWGESITNIQYF
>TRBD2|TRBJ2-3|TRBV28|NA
TGTGCCAGCAGTTTCGGGGCTGGACTAGCGTTGACAGATACGCAGTATTTT
CASSFGAGLALTDTQYF
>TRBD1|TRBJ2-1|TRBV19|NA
TGTGCCAGTGAGACCGGGACAGGGGGTTACAATGAGCAGTTCTTC
CASETGTGGYNEQFF
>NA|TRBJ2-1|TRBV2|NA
TGTGCCAGCAAGAGGGTGATCGGCTCCTACAATGAGCAGTTCTTC
CASKRVIGSYNEQFF
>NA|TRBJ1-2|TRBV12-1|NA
TGTGCCAGCAGCTTTAAACCCCCGACAGGGGATAGGTCTGGCTACACCTTC
CASSFKPPTGDRSGYTF
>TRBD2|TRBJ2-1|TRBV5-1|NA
TGCGCCAGCAGCTTGCTAGCGGGCGTCTCCTACAATGAGCAGTTCTTC
CASSLLAGVSYNEQFF
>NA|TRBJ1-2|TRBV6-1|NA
TGTGCCAGCAGTGAAAGGGGGGGGAGCTTTGGCTACACCTTC
CASSERGGSFGYTF
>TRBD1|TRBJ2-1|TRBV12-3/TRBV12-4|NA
TGTGCCAGCACGACAGGGGGGAATGAGCAGTTCTTC
CASTTGGNEQFF
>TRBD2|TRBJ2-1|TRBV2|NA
TGTGCCAGCAGTTCTAGCGGGGTGGGTTACAATGAGCAGTTCTTC
CASSSSGVGYNEQFF
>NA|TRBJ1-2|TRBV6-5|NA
TGTGCCAGCACTCTGACAGAGGACTATGGCTACACCTTC
CASTLTEDYGYTF
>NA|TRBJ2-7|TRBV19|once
TGTGCCAGTATAGGACAGTCATCTTCCGAGCAGTACTTC
CASIGQSSSEQYF